The 25 T cell receptor beta chains in this list originate from one sample, sequenced in a study of PD-1 blockade in mismatch repair-deficient tumors. This table comes from immunoSEQ multiplex PCR, and its TCRdb copy is limited to in-frame clones, with some not included. The sample records 45,000 to 60,000 clones, about 80% being singletons. The material was peripheral blood, obtained 4 weeks after starting pembrolizumab. The receptors here all came from an adult with mismatch repair-deficient cancer.

This chain connects TRBV5-6 to TRBJ1-5; D might be TRBD1 (6 bases). CDR1 is SGHDT and CDR2 is YYEEEE in the germline V gene. The CDR3 consists of 15 residues. The V end was cut by 0 bases, the J end by 7 bases, with 14 bases between. For the CDR3, the DNA is TGTGCCAGCAGCTTGGCGGGACAAGGGGAGCAGCCCCAGCATTTT. Its translation: CASSLAGQGEQPQHF.

The chain links TRBV14 to TRBJ2-5; D could derive from TRBD1 or TRBD2 (5 bases each). This CDR3 region has 13 residues. Trimming stripped 5 bases from V and 1 base from J, with 8 bases between. The germline V gene encodes CDR1 SGHDN and CDR2 FVKESK. CDR3 amino acids: CASSRDPQETQYF. The CDR3 DNA sequence: TGTGCCAGCAGCAGGGACCCCCAAGAGACCCAGTACTTC.

This chain links TRBV11-2 with TRBJ2-2, with 7 bases aligning to TRBD2. V shed 1 base, J shed 4 bases, and the junction held 6 bases outside the gene matches. There are 16 residues in the CDR3. Germline V CDR1 and CDR2: SGHAT, FQNNGV. CDR3 sequence reads: CASSLAVGGPTGELFF. The DNA for the CDR3 is TGTGCCAGCAGCTTAGCGGTGGGAGGGCCCACCGGGGAGCTGTTTTTT.

The rearrangement links TRBV19 to TRBJ2-3; the match to TRBD2 covers 13 bases. V shed 6 bases, J shed 2 bases, and the junction held 5 bases outside the gene matches. The CDR3 runs to 16 residues. Germline V gene data show CDR1 as LNHDA and CDR2 as SQIVND (reference sequence). This chain's CDR3 is CASSSGLAGTTDTQYF. The DNA for the CDR3 is TGTGCCAGTAGCTCGGGACTAGCGGGGACCACAGATACGCAGTATTTT. Filled out from reference TRBV19 and TRBJ2-3, the complete variable domain reads DGGITQSPKYLFRKEGQNVTLSCEQNLNHDAMYWYRQDPGQGLRLIYYSQIVNDFQKGDIAEGYSVSREKKESFPLTVTSAQKNPTAFYLCASSSGLAGTTDTQYFGPGTRLTVL.

The chain links TRBV11-2 to TRBJ2-7; tentative D call: TRBD2 (6 bases). V lost 0 bases, J lost 0 bases, and 12 bases lay in between. This CDR3 contains 16 residues. CDR1 and CDR2 (germline): SGHAT, FQNNGV. CDR3: CASSLDIREFSYEQYF. For the CDR3, the DNA is TGTGCCAGCAGCTTAGATATTCGGGAGTTCTCCTACGAGCAGTACTTC.

The chain employs TRBV5-6 and TRBJ1-6; D uncertain. Germline-derived CDR1 and CDR2 are SGHDT and YYEEEE. This CDR3 is 15 amino acids long. V lost 4 bases and J lost 8, with 16 bases in between. CDR3 region: CASSLSPRWDSPLHF. DNA of the CDR3: TGTGCCAGCAGCCTTAGCCCGAGGTGGGATTCACCCCTCCACTTT.

This clone showed up just once. The chain has TRBV6-1 and TRBJ1-2; D might be TRBD1 (6 bases). CDR1 is MNHNS and CDR2 is SASEGT in the germline V gene. The length of the CDR3 is 15 residues. V gave up 1 base and J gave up 6 bases, with 15 bases separating them. CDR3 amino acids: CASSEVKKGGNGYTF. CDR3 nucleotides: TGTGCCAGCAGTGAAGTAAAAAAGGGGGGCAATGGCTACACCTTC.

The rearrangement uses TRBV5-6 and TRBJ2-7, with TRBD1 matching 7 bases. V shed 2 bases and J 5 bases; nucleotides not matched to a gene: 7. CDR1 is SGHDT and CDR2 is YYEEEE in the germline V gene. This CDR3 is 14 amino acids long. Written as DNA, the CDR3 is TGTGCCAGCAGCTTCGAGACAGGGCCGGACGAGCAGTACTTC. Its translation is CASSFETGPDEQYF.

This clone was picked up a small number of times. V and J are TRBV7-8 and TRBJ2-1; 7 nucleotides line up with TRBD2. The CDR3 has 17 amino acids. CDR1 is SGHVS and CDR2 is FQNEAQ in the germline V gene. J lost 5 bases, V lost 4 bases, and 14 bases had no gene match. CDR3: CASSSTSGRAGDNEQFF. CDR3 bases: TGTGCCAGCAGCTCGACTAGTGGGAGGGCCGGTGACAATGAGCAGTTCTTC. The variable domain in full, completed from reference TRBV7-8 and TRBJ2-1, reads GAGVSQSPRYKVAKRGQDVALRCDPISGHVSLFWYQQALGQGPEFLTYFQNEAQLDKSGLPSDRFFAERPEGSVSTLKIQRTQQEDSAVYLCASSSTSGRAGDNEQFFGPGTRLTVL.

The chain recombines TRBV7-9 with TRBJ2-1, with 11 bases that match TRBD2. CDR3 length: 16 residues. Looked up from germline, CDR1 is SEHNR and CDR2 is FQNEAQ (reference sequence). The ends lost 5 bases at V and 3 bases at J; junction bases unmatched: 6. The CDR3 here is CASSLRGLADYNEQFF. CDR3 nucleotides: TGTGCCAGCAGCCTGAGGGGACTAGCGGACTACAATGAGCAGTTCTTC. The entire variable domain, with the rest obtained from reference TRBV7-9 and TRBJ2-1, is as follows: DTGVSQNPRHKITKRGQNVTFRCDPISEHNRLYWYRQTLGQGPEFLTYFQNEAQLEKSRLLSDRFSAERPKGSFSTLEIQRTEQGDSAMYLCASSLRGLADYNEQFFGPGTRLTVL.

This clone showed up just a few times. CDR3 in amino acids: CASSVVTGDGGEQFF. The DNA of the CDR3 is TGTGCCAGCAGCGTAGTTACAGGGGATGGAGGTGAGCAGTTCTTC. This chain joins TRBV9 and TRBJ2-1; 7 bases fit TRBD1. V was clipped by 0 bases and J by 9 bases; unmatched bases: 9. CDR1 is SGDLS, CDR2 YYNGEE, per germline. The CDR3 consists of 15 residues. Full variable domain (missing parts from reference TRBV9 and TRBJ2-1): DSGVTQTPKHLITATGQRVTLRCSPRSGDLSVYWYQQSLDQGLQFLIQYYNGEERAKGNILERFSAQQFPDLHSELNLSSLELGDSALYFCASSVVTGDGGEQFFGPGTRLTVL.

The chain recombines TRBV14 with TRBJ2-1; D remains ambiguous. CDR3 length: 16 residues. From germline, CDR1 is SGHDN and CDR2 FVKESK. The V end was cut by 0 bases, the J end by 0 bases, with 9 bases between. The CDR3 bases are TGTGCCAGCAGCCAAGAGGTAGCAATCTCCTACAATGAGCAGTTCTTC. Its protein product is CASSQEVAISYNEQFF.

This clone occurred a few times. V usage is TRBV6-6 and J usage is TRBJ1-2; 8 bases are a match to TRBD1. Germline CDR1 is MNHNY and CDR2 is SVGAGI (reference sequence). The CDR3 spans 12 residues. With V trimmed by 5 bases and J by 8 bases, 4 bases remained unmatched. The CDR3 spells CASSDRGGGYTF. The CDR3 DNA follows: TGTGCCAGCAGTGACAGGGGAGGGGGCTACACCTTC.

The chain has TRBV9 and TRBJ1-3; D gene uncertain. CDR1 and CDR2 (germline): SGDLS, YYNGEE. V was cut by 4 bases and J by 2 bases, with 13 bases left in between. There are 15 residues in the CDR3. This CDR3 reads CASSLSEFPGNTIYF. CDR3 coding DNA: TGTGCCAGCAGCTTAAGCGAGTTTCCTGGAAACACCATATATTTT.

The chain couples TRBV30 to TRBJ1-2; 11 nucleotides match TRBD1. Germline lookup yields CDR1 GTSNPN and CDR2 SVGIG (reference sequence). Losses at the gene ends were 1 base for V and 7 bases for J; bases not matched to a gene: 5. This CDR3 is 14 amino acids long. The CDR3 here is CAWSGGQGVSGYTF. The CDR3 nucleotides read TGTGCCTGGAGTGGGGGACAGGGGGTTAGTGGCTACACCTTC.

The chain carries TRBV7-9 and TRBJ2-3, with 9 bases that match TRBD1. J was trimmed by 2 bases and V by 4 bases; bases with no gene match: 4. Germline-derived CDR1 and CDR2 are SEHNR and FQNEAQ (reference sequence). CDR3 length: 15 residues. CDR3 sequence: CASSSDRGNTDTQYF. CDR3 nucleotides: TGTGCCAGCAGCTCAGACAGGGGGAACACAGATACGCAGTATTTT.

The rearrangement links TRBV12-5 to TRBJ2-1; 8 bases map to TRBD1. The CDR3 runs 14 residues. Trimming at V came to 5 bases and at J to 5 bases, leaving 5 bases not matched to a gene. Germline lookup yields CDR1 LGHNT and CDR2 FRNRAP. The chain's CDR3 is CASGLGQVNNEQFF. CDR3 in DNA: TGTGCTAGTGGTCTGGGACAGGTAAACAATGAGCAGTTCTTC.

V is TRBV9 and J is TRBJ2-1; D unclear. Germline V gene data show CDR1 as SGDLS and CDR2 as YYNGEE. This CDR3 has 13 amino acids. Trimming left V 0 bases short and J 12 bases short, with 13 bases between. The CDR3 here is CASSVAYTQMQFF. The CDR3 region has the DNA TGTGCCAGCAGCGTAGCTTACACACAAATGCAGTTCTTC. Variable domain in full (rest from reference TRBV9 and TRBJ2-1): DSGVTQTPKHLITATGQRVTLRCSPRSGDLSVYWYQQSLDQGLQFLIQYYNGEERAKGNILERFSAQQFPDLHSELNLSSLELGDSALYFCASSVAYTQMQFFGPGTRLTVL.

The chain uses TRBV11-2 and TRBJ2-2; the D gene is possibly TRBD2 (5 bases). CDR3 size: 11 residues. Germline lookup yields CDR1 SGHAT and CDR2 FQNNGV. Trimming left V 6 bases short and J 8 bases short, with 7 bases between. The CDR3 coding sequence is TGTGCCAGCAGGTCGGGAGGGGAGCTGTTTTTT. The encoded protein is CASRSGGELFF.

The genes are TRBV27 and TRBJ2-1, with 12 bases aligning to TRBD2. Trimming cost V 5 bases and J 6 bases; bases outside gene matches: 5. From germline, CDR1 is MNHEY and CDR2 SMNVEV (reference sequence). The length of the CDR3 is 15 residues. This CDR3 is CASSPRTSGTNEQFF. CDR3 sequence (DNA): TGTGCCAGCAGTCCCCGGACTAGCGGGACCAATGAGCAGTTCTTC.

V gene TRBV6-6 combines with J gene TRBJ1-2; D may be TRBD1 (6 bases). Between the trimmed V and J ends, which lost 2 bases and 2 bases, there was a span of 9 bases. The CDR3 has 14 residues. The germline V gene has CDR1 MNHNY and CDR2 SVGAGI (reference sequence). CDR3 DNA: TGTGCCAGCAGTTACCCCGACAGGAACTATGGCTACACCTTC. It translates to CASSYPDRNYGYTF.

This rearrangement joins TRBV6-1 to TRBJ2-1; no reliable D call. The germline V gene has CDR1 MNHNS and CDR2 SASEGT. Trimming removed 1 base from V and 8 bases from J, with 12 bases in between. CDR3 size: 14 residues. The CDR3 reads CASSEVMFGDEQFF. In DNA, the CDR3 is TGTGCCAGCAGTGAAGTGATGTTTGGGGATGAGCAGTTCTTC.

V gene TRBV5-6 combines with J gene TRBJ2-3; D possibly matches TRBD1 or TRBD2 (6 bases each). CDR3 size: 16 residues. V dropped 0 bases and J dropped 1 base, with 12 bases sitting between them. CDR1 and CDR2 from the germline V gene are SGHDT and YYEEEE. The DNA of the CDR3 is TGTGCCAGCAGCTTGGGCCGGGGGCAAGGCACAGATACGCAGTATTTT. Its protein is CASSLGRGQGTDTQYF.

A note on this clone: Other DNA sequences of this sample code for an identical CDR3. The genes are TRBV9 and TRBJ2-1; D might be TRBD2 (5 bases). Between the trimmed V and J ends, which lost 0 bases and 7 bases, there was a span of 8 bases. This CDR3 is built from 13 residues. Per germline, CDR1 SGDLS and CDR2 YYNGEE. This CDR3 reads CASSVGEYNEQFF. The CDR3 DNA follows: TGTGCCAGCAGCGTAGGGGAGTATAATGAGCAGTTCTTC.

The V and J genes are TRBV28 and TRBJ2-7; D is ambiguous. The CDR3 sequence is 12 residues long. Germline V gene lookup returns CDR1 MDHEN and CDR2 SYDVKM. V was cut by 6 bases and J by 3 bases, with 9 bases left in between. CDR3 sequence reads: CASRSDNYEQYF. The CDR3 nucleotides read TGTGCCAGCAGATCGGATAACTACGAGCAGTACTTC.